The 5 T cell receptor beta chains presented below share a single source sample, sequenced in a study of Ad26.COV2.S vaccination and SARS-CoV-2 variants. The table came from immunoSEQ multiplex PCR; TCRdb's copy has only in-frame clones and leaves some out. The sample carries roughly 420,000 clones, roughly nine tenths recorded once. Documented treatment: around 19 received Ad26.COV2.S at low or high dose, single or two shots; 5 received placebo; per-sample allocation not given. Collection of samples fell on day 63 after the first vaccine or placebo injection. The material was peripheral blood, obtained in a trial of Ad26.COV2.S vaccine versus placebo. The receptor set was obtained from a person between 18 and 59 years old who received the Ad26.COV2.S COVID-19 vaccine or a placebo.

This clone came up once. The V gene is TRBV7-2, the J gene TRBJ2-5; D is uncertain. The CDR3 is 13 amino acids. V gave up 1 base and J gave up 5 bases, with 8 bases separating them. Germline CDR1 and CDR2: SGHTA and FQGNSA. This chain's CDR3 is CASSLVIEETQYF. The CDR3 nucleotides read TGTGCCAGCAGCTTAGTCATCGAGGAGACCCAGTACTTC.

V gene TRBV5-5 combines with J gene TRBJ2-7; a weak D match, TRBD1 (6 bases). CDR1 is SGHKS and CDR2 is YYEKEE in the germline V gene (reference sequence). CDR3 size: 16 residues. Trimming shortened V by 0 bases and J by 3 bases, and 16 bases separated the two germline ends. CDR3 in amino acids: CASSLARQGTLYEQYF. Here the CDR3 DNA reads TGTGCCAGCAGCTTGGCCCGGCAGGGGACCCTCTACGAGCAGTACTTC.

V usage is TRBV4-3 and J usage is TRBJ1-1, with D perhaps TRBD1 (5 bases). The germline CDR1 and CDR2 sequences are LGHNA and YSLEER. CDR3 length equals 15 residues. The V end was cut by 1 base, the J end by 6 bases, with 15 bases between. The CDR3 DNA sequence: TGCGCCAGCAGCCAAGGGGGGATGGGGTACGCTGAAGCTTTCTTT. Translating it yields CASSQGGMGYAEAFF.

The rearrangement joins TRBV13 to TRBJ1-6; D unresolved. The CDR3 runs to 14 residues. V lost 8 bases to trimming and J lost 6 bases, with 14 bases between them. Germline V CDR1 and CDR2: PRHDT, FYEKMQ (reference sequence). The CDR3 region is CASGLPGFNSPLHF. In DNA form, the CDR3 reads TGTGCCAGCGGACTCCCGGGCTTTAATTCACCCCTCCACTTT.

Comments on this clone: Other DNA sequences of this sample code for an identical CDR3. This chain joins TRBV7-9 and TRBJ2-2, with D tentatively TRBD2 (6 bases). The CDR3 has 15 amino acids. Germline V CDR1 and CDR2: SEHNR, FQNEAQ (reference sequence). V lost 1 base and J 0 bases, leaving 6 bases between the germline ends. The CDR3, as DNA: TGTGCCAGCAGCTTAGGACTAGCGAACACCGGGGAGCTGTTTTTT. It encodes CASSLGLANTGELFF.